The next 32 T cell receptor beta chains were all read from a single sample in a study of blood T cell repertoires in COVID-19. The assay was immunoSEQ multiplex PCR, and TCRdb's table has in-frame clones only and misses some. The sample records about 210,000 clones, 80% being singletons. The sequencing input was peripheral blood. These TCRs come from a human donor in a cohort sampled during active COVID-19.

The chain combines TRBV11-2 with TRBJ2-7, with TRBD2 matching 7 bases. In germline, CDR1 is SGHAT, CDR2 FQNNGV. V lost 8 bases and J lost 6; bases outside the gene matches: 10. This CDR3 is 13 amino acids long. CDR3 DNA sequence: TGTGCCAGCTCCTCCGGGACTATTGCCGAGCAGTACTTC. This encodes CASSSGTIAEQYF.

The chain carries TRBV19 and TRBJ2-2; TRBD1 matches at 7 bases. CDR1 is LNHDA, CDR2 SQIVND, per germline (reference sequence). The CDR3 is made up of 14 amino acids. J gave up 9 bases and V 5 bases, and 9 bases lay outside the gene matches. The CDR3 is CASSPLDRRRELFF. The CDR3 DNA reads TGTGCCAGTAGTCCCTTGGACAGGAGGAGGGAGCTGTTTTTT.

This chain connects TRBV5-4 to TRBJ2-3; TRBD2 matches at 9 bases. Trimming cost V 3 bases and J 6 bases; bases outside gene matches: 5. The CDR3 consists of 14 residues. CDR1 is SGHNT and CDR2 is YYREEE in the germline V gene (reference sequence). CDR3 sequence reads: CASSSKREVDTQYF. Here the CDR3 DNA reads TGTGCCAGCAGCTCTAAGCGGGAGGTGGATACGCAGTATTTT.

CDR3 protein: CASSTGLAGMRAGELFF. The CDR3 bases are TGTGCCAGCAGCACCGGACTAGCGGGCATGCGGGCCGGGGAGCTGTTTTTT. This chain uses TRBV7-2 with TRBJ2-2, with TRBD2 matching 11 bases. The CDR3 is 17 amino acids. Germline lookup yields CDR1 SGHTA and CDR2 FQGNSA. V lost 5 bases, J lost 6 bases, and 11 bases stayed unmatched.

This sequence joins TRBV14 and TRBJ2-5; 7 positions agree with TRBD2. CDR3 length: 12 amino acids. Germline CDR1 SGHDN, CDR2 FVKESK. J gave up 10 bases and V 1 base, and 3 bases lay outside the gene matches. The CDR3 region is CASSQAGGGQYF. CDR3 coding DNA: TGTGCCAGCAGCCAAGCGGGCGGGGGCCAGTACTTC.

The chain has TRBV7-8 and TRBJ1-3; TRBD1 might be the D (6 bases). The ends were cut back, 5 bases at V and 2 bases at J, with 13 bases in the middle. The length of the CDR3 is 15 residues. Germline V CDR1 and CDR2: SGHVS, FQNEAQ. DNA of the CDR3: TGTGCCAGCAGCCCCAGGACAGTGACTGGAAACACCATATATTTT. This translates into CASSPRTVTGNTIYF.

The V and J genes are TRBV28 and TRBJ1-3; D remains unclear. This CDR3 comprises 10 residues. Trimming left V 6 bases short and J 9 bases short, with 6 bases between. Germline V CDR1 and CDR2: MDHEN, SYDVKM. The CDR3 loop reads CASSSLTIYF. The CDR3 DNA sequence: TGTGCCAGCAGCTCTCTCACCATATATTTT.

This clone has just one count. The rearrangement uses TRBV28 and TRBJ1-3; 7 nucleotides align to TRBD1. V dropped 7 bases and J dropped 7; count of bases not matched to a gene: 7. CDR1 and CDR2 from the germline V gene are MDHEN and SYDVKM. The CDR3 loop spans 13 amino acids. The CDR3 spells CASTTEQGNTIYF. Here the CDR3 DNA reads TGTGCCAGCACCACGGAACAGGGGAACACCATATATTTT.

The chain recombines TRBV15 with TRBJ2-7, with no clear D. V dropped 0 bases and J dropped 0 bases, with 9 bases sitting between them. CDR3 size: 15 residues. Germline values: CDR1 LNHNV, CDR2 YYDKDF (reference sequence). CDR3 nucleotide sequence: TGTGCCACCAGCAGAGATCGACAAGACTCCTACGAGCAGTACTTC. This translates into CATSRDRQDSYEQYF.

This clone has a handful of counts. The chain has TRBV6-2 or TRBV6-3 and TRBJ1-2, with a tentative D call TRBD1 (6 bases). This CDR3 is built from 16 residues. The germline V gene has CDR1 MNHEY and CDR2 SVGEGT. V was clipped by 2 bases and J by 1 base, with 14 bases between them. In nucleotides, the CDR3 is TGTGCCAGCAGTTACCCGGACAGCTATTTTAACTATGGCTACACCTTC. The encoded protein is CASSYPDSYFNYGYTF.

This chain links TRBV6-6 with TRBJ1-1, with D uncertain. There are 15 residues in the CDR3. V was cut by 3 bases and J by 1 base, with 12 bases left in between. CDR1 MNHNY and CDR2 SVGAGI come from the germline V gene (reference sequence). The CDR3, as DNA: TGTGCCAGCAGTTATAGGGTCGGAGGGAACACTGAAGCTTTCTTT. It yields the protein CASSYRVGGNTEAFF.

The chain carries TRBV3-1 (or the pseudogene TRBV3-2) and TRBJ2-7; 9 nucleotides agree with TRBD1. The germline gives CDR1 LGHDT, CDR2 YNNKEL (reference sequence). V was pared by 4 bases and J by 5 bases, with 9 bases of the junction left unmatched. The CDR3 spans 15 residues. The CDR3, as DNA: TGTGCCAGCAGCCCTCGGACAGGGGATTTCCACGAGCAGTACTTC. Residues: CASSPRTGDFHEQYF.

The chain carries TRBV15 and TRBJ1-2; D is unresolved. The germline V gene has CDR1 LNHNV and CDR2 YYDKDF (reference sequence). V was clipped by 0 bases and J by 0 bases, with 11 bases between them. There are 16 residues in the CDR3. Here the CDR3 reads CATSREPAHPNYGYTF. CDR3 nucleotides: TGTGCCACCAGCAGAGAACCCGCACACCCTAACTATGGCTACACCTTC.

This chain uses TRBV7-3 with TRBJ2-6; 7 bases are a match to TRBD1. The ends lost 5 bases at V and 0 bases at J; junction bases unmatched: 7. The germline V gene encodes CDR1 SGHTA and CDR2 FQGTGA. CDR3 size: 17 residues. In nucleotides, the CDR3 is TGTGCCAGCAGCACGACAGGGACCTCCTCTGGGGCCAACGTCCTGACTTTC. It translates to CASSTTGTSSGANVLTF.

The J gene is TRBJ1-2, the V gene TRBV3-1 (or the pseudogene TRBV3-2); D possibly corresponds to TRBD1 (5 bases). The CDR3 spans 17 residues. V was shortened by 1 base and J by 3 bases, with 18 bases between the two germline ends. Germline CDR1 LGHDT, CDR2 YNNKEL (reference sequence). In nucleotides, the CDR3 is TGTGCCAGCAGCCAAGCTCCCGGGTCGGCAGGGTACTATGGCTACACCTTC. This translates into CASSQAPGSAGYYGYTF.

The rearrangement joins TRBV18 to TRBJ2-1; D is unresolved. V dropped 0 bases and J dropped 0 bases, with 12 bases sitting between them. This CDR3 comprises 17 residues. The germline CDR1 and CDR2 sequences are KGHSH and LQKENI. DNA of the CDR3: TGTGCCAGCTCACCACCGAACCTCCCCAGCTCCTACAATGAGCAGTTCTTC. Its protein product is CASSPPNLPSSYNEQFF.

This chain links TRBV4-1 with TRBJ1-1; tentative D call: TRBD1 (5 bases). Deletions cut 0 bases from V and 8 bases from J, with 13 bases between. CDR1 and CDR2 from the germline V gene are MGHRA and YSYEKL. The CDR3 runs 14 residues. CDR3 residues: CASSQDTGGDEAFF. CDR3 nucleotides: TGCGCCAGCAGCCAAGATACCGGGGGAGACGAAGCTTTCTTT.

This chain joins TRBV6-2 or TRBV6-3 and TRBJ2-3; TRBD1 matches at 9 bases. Germline CDR1 MNHEY, CDR2 SVGEGT. J gave up 0 bases and V 5 bases, and 15 bases lay outside the gene matches. The CDR3 consists of 19 residues. CDR3 bases: TGTGCCAGCAGTACCCCGGGACAGGGTGCCACACTTAGCACAGATACGCAGTATTTT. Residues: CASSTPGQGATLSTDTQYF.

This sequence joins TRBV7-3 and TRBJ1-2; 7 nucleotides match TRBD1. The V and J ends lost 5 bases and 8 bases, in that order; junction bases with no gene match: 5. Germline values: CDR1 SGHTA, CDR2 FQGTGA. The CDR3 is 12 residues long. The CDR3 is CASSPDRVGYTF. Here the CDR3 DNA reads TGTGCCAGCAGCCCCGACAGGGTCGGCTACACCTTC.

This clone has a single count. CDR3 in DNA: TGTGCCAGCAGCTTGACTGGTCTGAACACTGAAGCTTTCTTT. Residues: CASSLTGLNTEAFF. J is TRBJ1-1 and V is TRBV5-6; D is unresolved. The CDR3 extends over 14 amino acids. The germline V gene has CDR1 SGHDT and CDR2 YYEEEE. V was shortened by 1 base and J by 0 bases, with 7 bases between the two germline ends. The full variable domain, its missing parts supplied by reference TRBV5-6 and TRBJ1-1, is DAGVTQSPTHLIKTRGQQVTLRCSPKSGHDTVSWYQQALGQGPQFIFQYYEEEERQRGNFPDRFSGHQFPNYSSELNVNALLLGDSALYLCASSLTGLNTEAFFGQGTRLTVV.

The J gene is TRBJ1-2, the V gene TRBV6-5; 7 nucleotides line up with TRBD1. This CDR3 has 13 residues. V shed 7 bases, J shed 0 bases, and the junction held 2 bases outside the gene matches. Germline V CDR1 and CDR2: MNHEY, SVGAGI. The CDR3 sequence is CASTGTANYGYTF. As DNA, the CDR3 is TGTGCCAGCACCGGGACAGCTAACTATGGCTACACCTTC.

The V gene is TRBV2, the J gene TRBJ2-3, with a possible D match to TRBD2 (6 bases). Germline CDR1 is SNHLY and CDR2 is FYNNEI. Between the trimmed V and J ends, which lost 3 bases and 4 bases, there was a span of 8 bases. CDR3 length equals 13 residues. DNA of the CDR3: TGTGCCAGCAGTGAGGGGGGACCAGATACGCAGTATTTT. It codes for CASSEGGPDTQYF.

The rearrangement links TRBV28 to TRBJ1-2; D is unclear. V was shortened by 2 bases and J by 3 bases, with 7 bases between the two germline ends. This CDR3 has 13 residues. In germline, CDR1 is MDHEN, CDR2 SYDVKM. CDR3 region: CASSLNSDYGYTF. In DNA, the CDR3 is TGTGCCAGCAGTTTAAATTCAGACTATGGCTACACCTTC.

The rearrangement joins TRBV3-1 (or the pseudogene TRBV3-2) to TRBJ2-2; 8 nucleotides line up with TRBD2. The J segment lost 8 bases and the V segment lost 4 bases, leaving 9 bases of the junction unmatched. In germline, CDR1 is LGHDT, CDR2 YNNKEL (reference sequence). There are 15 residues in the CDR3. CDR3 region: CASSRTGTRGGELFF. In DNA form, the CDR3 reads TGTGCCAGCAGCCGAACCGGGACTAGGGGTGGGGAGCTGTTTTTT.

This chain connects TRBV5-1 to TRBJ2-7; TRBD1 matches at 8 bases. V lost 4 bases, J lost 7 bases, and 10 bases stayed unmatched. Germline V gene data show CDR1 as SGHRS and CDR2 as YFSETQ. The CDR3 runs to 14 residues. This chain's CDR3 is CASSVDRGDGEQYF. As DNA, the CDR3 is TGCGCCAGCAGCGTTGACAGGGGAGATGGGGAGCAGTACTTC.

The CDR3 DNA sequence: TGTGCCGCGGAAAGCTCCTACAATGAGCAGTTCTTC. Encoded protein: CAAESSYNEQFF. The gene calls are TRBV28 and TRBJ2-1, with D hard to call. Trimming removed 11 bases at V and 0 bases at J, with 8 bases between. The germline CDR1 and CDR2 sequences are MDHEN and SYDVKM. The CDR3 consists of 12 residues.

The genes are TRBV5-4 and TRBJ2-7, with a tentative D call TRBD2 (6 bases). The CDR3 length is 15 residues. The germline V gene encodes CDR1 SGHNT and CDR2 YYREEE (reference sequence). The V gene lost 2 bases and the J gene lost 0 bases, with 12 bases spanning the gap. The CDR3 DNA follows: TGTGCCAGCAGCTTCGGGGGATTCAGCTCCTACGAGCAGTACTTC. Protein sequence: CASSFGGFSSYEQYF.

The chain recombines TRBV5-5 with TRBJ1-1; no firm D call. Germline V gene data show CDR1 as SGHKS and CDR2 as YYEKEE (reference sequence). The V gene lost 1 base and the J gene lost 2 bases, with 9 bases spanning the gap. The length of the CDR3 is 14 residues. The CDR3 protein is CASSLYGRNTEAFF. The DNA for the CDR3 is TGTGCCAGCAGCTTGTACGGGAGAAACACTGAAGCTTTCTTT.

The V and J genes are TRBV6-5 and TRBJ1-2; unclear D gene. This CDR3 has 13 amino acids. V was pared by 6 bases and J by 8 bases, with 16 bases between. Germline loops: CDR1 MNHEY, CDR2 SVGAGI. CDR3 residues: CASSRDYGSGYTF. DNA for the CDR3: TGTGCCAGCAGCCGCGACTACGGGAGCGGCTACACCTTC.

This clone has just a few counts. V usage is TRBV7-2 and J usage is TRBJ1-6; no firm D call. The ends were cut back, 1 base at V and 4 bases at J, with 5 bases in the middle. CDR3 length: 14 residues. In germline, CDR1 is SGHTA, CDR2 FQGNSA. CDR3 region: CASSLDGYNSPLHF. The CDR3 region has the DNA TGTGCCAGCAGCTTAGACGGGTATAATTCACCCCTCCACTTT. Looking up the rest from reference TRBV7-2 and TRBJ1-6 gives the full variable domain: GAGVSQSPSNKVTEKGKDVELRCDPISGHTALYWYRQSLGQGLEFLIYFQGNSAPDKSGLPSDRFSAERTGGSVSTLTIQRTQQEDSAVYLCASSLDGYNSPLHFGNGTRLTVT.

This clone has at least ten counts. The chain uses TRBV15 and TRBJ1-1, with D hard to call. Trimming removed 2 bases at V and 2 bases at J, with 9 bases between. Germline CDR1 reads LNHNV; CDR2 reads YYDKDF (reference sequence). The CDR3 runs to 14 residues. CDR3 sequence: CATSRSKTNTEAFF. The CDR3 DNA sequence: TGTGCCACCAGCAGATCCAAGACAAACACTGAAGCTTTCTTT.

The chain links TRBV5-1 to TRBJ1-1; the D gene is possibly TRBD1 (5 bases). Trimming removed 9 bases from V and 1 base from J, with 13 bases in between. The CDR3 totals 13 residues. CDR1 is SGHRS, CDR2 YFSETQ, per germline. CDR3 region: CATQKGPNTEAFF. CDR3 sequence (DNA): TGCGCCACCCAGAAGGGGCCGAACACTGAAGCTTTCTTT.